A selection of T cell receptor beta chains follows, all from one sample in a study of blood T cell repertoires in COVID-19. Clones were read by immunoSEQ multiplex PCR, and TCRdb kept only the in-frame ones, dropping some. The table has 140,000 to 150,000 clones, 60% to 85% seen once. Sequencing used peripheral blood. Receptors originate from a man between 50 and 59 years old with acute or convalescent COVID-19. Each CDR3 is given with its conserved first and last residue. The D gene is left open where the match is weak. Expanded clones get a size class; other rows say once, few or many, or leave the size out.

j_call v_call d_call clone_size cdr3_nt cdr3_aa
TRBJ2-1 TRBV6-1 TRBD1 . TGTGCCAGCAGTGCCGGGACAGGGGGCCTCCCCCCCCATGAGCAGTTCTTC CASSAGTGGLPPHEQFF
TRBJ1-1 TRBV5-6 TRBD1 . TGTGCCAGCAGCTGGGGACAGTCGAACACTGAAGCTTTCTTT CASSWGQSNTEAFF
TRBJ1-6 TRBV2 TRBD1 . TGTGCCAGCAGGGAAGGGGGCATGGGCAATTCACCCCTCCACTTT CASREGGMGNSPLHF
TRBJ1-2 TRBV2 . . TGTGCCAGCAGTACAGATACTAACTATGGCTACACCTTC CASSTDTNYGYTF
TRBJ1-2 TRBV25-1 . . TGTGCCAGCAGTGCAGGCGCTAACTATGGCTACACCTTC CASSAGANYGYTF
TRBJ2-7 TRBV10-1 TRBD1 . TGCGCCAGCAGCCGGGACAGGGGAACTGCGGGGCAGTACTTC CASSRDRGTAGQYF
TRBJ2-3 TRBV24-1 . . TGTGCCACCAGTGACCCGCCCCGGGGCACAGATACGCAGTATTTT CATSDPPRGTDTQYF
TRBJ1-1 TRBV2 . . TGTGCCAGCAACCCGATTCGAGGGTATCGAACTGAAGCTTTCTTT CASNPIRGYRTEAFF
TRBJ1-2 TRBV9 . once TGTGCCAGCAGCCCGAGCCGGGGATTACAGGGACATGGCTACACCTTC CASSPSRGLQGHGYTF
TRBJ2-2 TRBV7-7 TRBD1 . TGTGCCAGCAGTTATCAAACAGGGGCCGGGGAGCTGTTTTTT CASSYQTGAGELFF
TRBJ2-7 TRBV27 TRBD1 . TGTGCCAGCAGTTGGACAGGAGCCGCTATTAGGGAGCAGTACTTC CASSWTGAAIREQYF
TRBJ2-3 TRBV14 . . TGTGCCAGCAGCCAAGTCGTCAGTAGCACAGATACGCAGTATTTT CASSQVVSSTDTQYF
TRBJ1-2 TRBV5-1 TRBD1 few TGCGCCAGCAGCACGACAGGGGGCGCTCGGTATGGCTACACCTTC CASSTTGGARYGYTF
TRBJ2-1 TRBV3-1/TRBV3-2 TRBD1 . TGTGCCAGCAGCACCCGACAGGGCGAGCAGTTCTTC CASSTRQGEQFF
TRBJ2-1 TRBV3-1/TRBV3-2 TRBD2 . TGTGCCAGCAGCCAAGCTAGGGGACTAGCGGGCCACGGGGAGCAGTTCTTC CASSQARGLAGHGEQFF
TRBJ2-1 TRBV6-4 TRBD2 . TGTGCCAGCAGTGTGGACGGGACTAGCGGGTACAATGAGCAGTTCTTC CASSVDGTSGYNEQFF
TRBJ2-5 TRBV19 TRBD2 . TGTGCCAGTAGTAAGCCTAGCGGGGCCGATTACCAAGAGACCCAGTACTTC CASSKPSGADYQETQYF
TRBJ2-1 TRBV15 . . TGTGCCACCAGCAGGGATCCGGGGAATGAGCAGTTCTTC CATSRDPGNEQFF
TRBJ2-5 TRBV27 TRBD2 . TGTGCCAGCAGTTCGGAGGGGGGACTAGCGGTTCGAGAGACCCAGTACTTC CASSSEGGLAVRETQYF
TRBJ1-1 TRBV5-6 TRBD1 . TGTGCCAGCAGCTTAGGGGGACAGGGGAACACTGAAGCTTTCTTT CASSLGGQGNTEAFF
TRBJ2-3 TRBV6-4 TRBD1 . TGTGCCAGCAGCCTGGACAGGCGAGAAGATACGCAGTATTTT CASSLDRREDTQYF
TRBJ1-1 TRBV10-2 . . TGCGCCAGCAACGTCAGGAGGGACACTGAAGCTTTCTTT CASNVRRDTEAFF
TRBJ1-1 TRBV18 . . TGTGCCACGAAAGGGGGTATGAACACTGAAGCTTTCTTT CATKGGMNTEAFF
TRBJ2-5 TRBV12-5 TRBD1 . TGTGCTAGTGGGTACCAGGGGGCCGAGACCCAGTACTTC CASGYQGAETQYF
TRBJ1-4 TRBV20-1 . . TGCAGTGCTAGTTGGGGAGAGGACGAAAAACTGTTTTTT CSASWGEDEKLFF
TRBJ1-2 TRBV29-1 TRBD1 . TGCAGCGTGGGGACAGGGCGAAACTATGGCTACACCTTC CSVGTGRNYGYTF
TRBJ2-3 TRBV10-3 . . TGTGCCATCAGTGAGTCGAGGATCGGGTCCCTCTCAGATACGCAGTATTTT CAISESRIGSLSDTQYF
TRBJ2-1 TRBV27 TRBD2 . TGTGCCAGCGCTAGGGGAGGGCGTAAAGATGAGCAGTTCTTC CASARGGRKDEQFF
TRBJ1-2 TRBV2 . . TGTGCCAGCAGTGAATCGAACGGAGCTAACTATGGCTACACCTTC CASSESNGANYGYTF
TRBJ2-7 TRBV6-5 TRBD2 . TGTGCCACCCTCGGGGCCAGCGGGGGTTCCGAGCAGTACTTC CATLGASGGSEQYF
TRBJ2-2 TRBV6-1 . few TGTGCCAGCAGTGATGTAAGGGGCTCGGGCACCGGGGAGCTGTTTTTT CASSDVRGSGTGELFF
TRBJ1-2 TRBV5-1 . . TGCGCCAGCAGCTTGGACAAAAACTATGGCTACACCTTC CASSLDKNYGYTF
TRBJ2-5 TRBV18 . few TGTGCCAGCTCACCCCAGGGGGAGACCCAGTACTTC CASSPQGETQYF
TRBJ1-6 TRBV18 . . TGTGCCAGCTCACCAAGGACGGAGGATTCACCCCTCCACTTT CASSPRTEDSPLHF